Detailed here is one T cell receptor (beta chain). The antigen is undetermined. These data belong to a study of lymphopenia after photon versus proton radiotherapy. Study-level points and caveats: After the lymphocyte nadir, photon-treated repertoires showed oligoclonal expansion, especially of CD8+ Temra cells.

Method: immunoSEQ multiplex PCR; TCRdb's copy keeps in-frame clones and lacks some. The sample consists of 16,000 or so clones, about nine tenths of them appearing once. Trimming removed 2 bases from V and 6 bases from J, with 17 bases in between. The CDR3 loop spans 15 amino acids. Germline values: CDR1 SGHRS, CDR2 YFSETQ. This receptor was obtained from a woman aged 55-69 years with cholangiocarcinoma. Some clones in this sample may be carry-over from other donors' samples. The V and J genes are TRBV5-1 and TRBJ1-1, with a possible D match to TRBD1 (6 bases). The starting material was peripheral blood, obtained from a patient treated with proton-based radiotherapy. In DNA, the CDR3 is TGCGCCAGCAGCTTAATGGGGGCAGGGGACGCTGAAGCTTTCTTT. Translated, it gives CASSLMGAGDAEAFF.